This T cell receptor (beta chain) stems from a study of blood T cell repertoires in COVID-19. Study at large: Acute and convalescent COVID-19 samples came from the United States, Italy and Spain.

The authors' processing: It was from reference gene primer amplification that nucleated cell counts were estimated. Sequenced by immunoSEQ multiplex PCR; TCRdb stores in-frame clones only, minus some. That table supplies the V and J calls and clone size; D and trimming were determined from the DNA. The table records roughly 150,000 clones, 80% to 90% of them present only once. The source material was peripheral blood. The TCR sequence derives from a woman at least 80 years old with acute or convalescent COVID-19.

CDR3 in DNA: TGTGCCAGTAGGTACGACAGAAGCTCCTACAATGAGCAGTTCTTC. Translation: CASRYDRSSYNEQFF. The genes are TRBV19 and TRBJ2-1; a weak D match, TRBD1 (5 bases). CDR1 LNHDA and CDR2 SQIVND come from the germline V gene (reference sequence). This CDR3 region has 15 residues. V dropped 6 bases and J dropped 0 bases, with 12 bases sitting between them.